The clone carrying this TCR beta chain has at least ten counts. Its antigen is currently unknown. This entry is derived from a study of T cell repertoires in cytomegalovirus infection. Broader study findings: Dominating the ex vivo response were HLA-C-restricted CMV-specific TCR beta clonotypes.

Each CDR3 protein is one row after TCRdb ran MiXCR on the reads. The table includes about 400,000 distinct CDR3 sequences, 15% to 20% detected once. The CDR3 is 14 residues long. The germline V and J ends were trimmed by 2 bases and 5 bases, with 13 bases remaining between them. Looked up from germline, CDR1 is SGHTA and CDR2 is FQGNSA. The receptor was isolated from a human donor in good health (CMV status not recorded). Some clones in this sample may be carry-over from other donors' samples. The chain recombines TRBV7-2 with TRBJ2-7; tentative D call: TRBD1 (6 bases). Sequenced material: PBMCs. The CDR3 nucleotides read TGTGCCAGCAGCTTATACAGGGAATCAAACGAGCAGTACTTC. As protein: CASSLYRESNEQYF.